The table lists the clone carrying this T cell receptor beta chain with many counts. The data are from a study of glioma-infiltrating T cells. Using RNA template, CDR3s of TCR alpha and beta were amplified with iRepertoire arm-PCR. TCRdb called the multiplex PCR reads again in MiXCR, with one record for every CDR3 protein. The sample carries roughly 130,000 distinct CDR3 sequences, about 25% recorded once. Germline V gene data show CDR1 as KGHDR and CDR2 as SFDVKD. Trimming took 9 bases from V and 8 from J; bases not matched to a gene: 14. The CDR3 sequence is 15 residues long. The rearrangement joins TRBV24-1 to TRBJ2-1; 8 bases are a match to TRBD1. The source is a human donor with low-grade glioma or glioblastoma, undergoing nonglioma brain surgery, or in good health (not recorded which). The specimen sequenced was glioma tissue, nonneoplastic brain tissue, or PBMCs (not recorded which). CDR3 bases: TGTGCCACCGGAGGTGGCAGGACAGGGTTCCATGAGCAGTTCTTC. It encodes CATGGGRTGFHEQFF.